Listed here are 27 T cell receptor beta chains from one sample, sequenced in a study of T-cell memory formation after mild COVID-19. MiXCR, applied by TCRdb to the 5' RACE reads, yields one record per CDR3 protein. The profile shows just over 300,000 distinct CDR3 sequences, just under 20% of them singletons. Material: PBMCs or a T cell subset sorted from them (not recorded which). Source of these receptors: a man between 18 and 29 years old who had mild COVID-19 (a few samples of this study predate the infection). Cell type and time point are not known.

This clonotype has a count of ten or more. The chain employs TRBV14 and TRBJ1-1; D gene unclear. CDR3 length: 13 amino acids. The germline V gene has CDR1 SGHDN and CDR2 FVKESK. Deletions cut 4 bases from V and 2 bases from J, with 8 bases between. CDR3 sequence: CASSRGPNTEAFF. The CDR3, as DNA: TGTGCCAGCAGCCGCGGCCCAAACACTGAAGCTTTCTTT.

V and J are TRBV5-1 and TRBJ2-3, with D possibly matching TRBD1 (5 bases). The V end was cut by 4 bases, the J end by 2 bases, with 20 bases between. The CDR3 runs to 17 residues. The V gene's germline CDR1 is SGHRS and CDR2 YFSETQ. Written as DNA, the CDR3 is TGCGCCAGCAGCCCTTCCCTCAGGGTCGCCCCCACAGATACGCAGTATTTT. Its translation is CASSPSLRVAPTDTQYF.

The rearrangement joins TRBV29-1 to TRBJ2-5, with 10 nucleotides matching TRBD1. There are 13 residues in the CDR3. V gave up 4 bases and J gave up 5 bases; unmatched junction bases: 4. CDR1 SQVTM and CDR2 ANQGSEA come from the germline V gene. This CDR3 reads CSVVDRGRETQYF. The DNA of the CDR3 is TGCAGCGTTGTCGACAGGGGGCGTGAGACCCAGTACTTC. The variable domain in full, completed from reference TRBV29-1 and TRBJ2-5, reads SAVISQKPSRDICQRGTSLTIQCQVDSQVTMMFWYRQQPGQSLTLIATANQGSEATYESGFVIDKFPISRPNLTFSTLTVSNMSPEDSSIYLCSVVDRGRETQYFGPGTRLLVL.

The chain joins TRBV7-2 to TRBJ1-3, with D unresolved. The ends were cut back, 4 bases at V and 4 bases at J, with 8 bases in the middle. Germline V gene lookup returns CDR1 SGHTA and CDR2 FQGNSA. This CDR3 contains 13 residues. In DNA, the CDR3 is TGTGCCAGCAGCTCCCCTGGAGGAAACACCATATATTTT. Its translation: CASSSPGGNTIYF.

The V and J genes are TRBV5-1 and TRBJ1-1, with a weak D call TRBD1 (6 bases). The V gene lost 1 base and the J gene lost 1 base, with 14 bases spanning the gap. The CDR3 runs 16 residues. Germline V gives CDR1 SGHRS, CDR2 YFSETQ. The CDR3 DNA is TGCGCCAGCAGCTTGTTGGGGGCCAGTTCGAACACTGAAGCTTTCTTT. This sequence encodes CASSLLGASSNTEAFF.

The chain recombines TRBV10-3 with TRBJ1-1; D is possibly TRBD1 (5 bases). Trimming cost V 6 bases and J 4 bases, with 15 bases left between them. The CDR3 is 14 residues long. The V gene's germline CDR1 is ENHRY and CDR2 SYGVKD. The CDR3 region is CAIRAEEGSTEAFF. In DNA form, the CDR3 reads TGTGCCATCAGAGCCGAGGAGGGGAGCACTGAAGCTTTCTTT.

In its sample, this clonotype was seen a few times. The chain is built from TRBV11-2 and TRBJ2-2, with D uncertain. The CDR3 has 14 residues. From germline, CDR1 is SGHAT and CDR2 FQNNGV. V lost 3 bases and J 7 bases, leaving 12 bases between the germline ends. CDR3 region: CASSFGVVGGELFF. For the CDR3, the DNA is TGTGCCAGCAGCTTTGGAGTCGTGGGCGGGGAGCTGTTTTTT.

This clonotype was seen a few times. V usage is TRBV4-2 and J usage is TRBJ1-2; D unresolved. Germline V CDR1 and CDR2: LGHNA, YNFKEQ. The CDR3 runs 13 residues. Trimming stripped 0 bases from V and 7 bases from J, with 9 bases between. The CDR3 here is CASSQDKGSGYTF. The CDR3 bases are TGTGCCAGCAGCCAAGATAAGGGAAGTGGCTACACCTTC.

Only a few counts were recorded for this clonotype. The chain employs TRBV2 and TRBJ1-3, with D unresolved. The CDR3 has 13 amino acids. V was clipped by 7 bases and J by 3 bases, with 10 bases between them. Germline lookup yields CDR1 SNHLY and CDR2 FYNNEI. CDR3 sequence reads: CASMTRFGNTIYF. CDR3 DNA: TGTGCCAGCATGACAAGATTTGGAAACACCATATATTTT.

This clonotype was observed a handful of times. J is TRBJ1-2 and V is TRBV29-1, with 7 bases that match TRBD1. Germline V gene lookup returns CDR1 SQVTM and CDR2 ANQGSEA. The CDR3 is made up of 14 amino acids. After removal of 0 bases from V and 0 bases from J, the junction contained 1 base not matched to a gene. The CDR3 is CSVEDQGANYGYTF. The DNA for the CDR3 is TGCAGCGTTGAAGATCAGGGGGCTAACTATGGCTACACCTTC.

This clonotype was seen more than once but under ten times. In nucleotides, the CDR3 is TGCAGCGTTGAAGGCAGGGCATCGAGGAACGAGCAGTACTTC. Its protein product is CSVEGRASRNEQYF. V and J are TRBV29-1 and TRBJ2-7; tentatively, D is TRBD1 (5 bases). This CDR3 region has 14 residues. The V gene's germline CDR1 is SQVTM and CDR2 ANQGSEA. V was clipped by 1 base and J by 5 bases, with 15 bases between them.

The chain links TRBV6-1 to TRBJ1-5; the D gene is possibly TRBD1 (5 bases). The CDR3 spans 14 residues. The V end was cut by 2 bases, the J end by 7 bases, with 12 bases between. CDR1 and CDR2 from the germline V gene are MNHNS and SASEGT. The CDR3 DNA reads TGTGCCAGCAGTGAATGGGGTCGGGGGCAGCCCCAGCATTTT. Protein sequence: CASSEWGRGQPQHF.

This clonotype was counted between two and nine times. The chain employs TRBV15 and TRBJ1-4; D ambiguous. V lost 0 bases, J lost 12 bases, and 17 bases lay in between. Germline lookup yields CDR1 LNHNV and CDR2 YYDKDF (reference sequence). The CDR3 has 15 residues. CDR3 residues: CATSRDPYTPSELFF. Written as DNA, the CDR3 is TGTGCCACCAGCAGAGACCCATACACCCCTAGCGAACTGTTTTTT.

This clonotype appeared a few times. J is TRBJ2-3 and V is TRBV6-2 or TRBV6-3; 7 bases are a match to TRBD1. The V gene's germline CDR1 is MNHEY and CDR2 SVGEGT. The CDR3 has 15 amino acids. V lost 1 base, J lost 5 bases, and 6 bases stayed unmatched. CDR3 DNA sequence: TGTGCCAGCAGTTACTGGGGACAGACGAAAGATACGCAGTATTTT. It is translated as CASSYWGQTKDTQYF.

V and J are TRBV7-2 and TRBJ2-5; TRBD1 might be the D (6 bases). CDR1 is SGHTA, CDR2 FQGNSA, per germline. The CDR3 runs 13 residues. V lost 0 bases, J lost 7 bases, and 9 bases lay in between. This chain's CDR3 is CASSLAGAGTQYF. The CDR3 DNA reads as TGTGCCAGCAGCTTAGCGGGGGCGGGGACCCAGTACTTC.

The V gene is TRBV9, the J gene TRBJ2-5; D is unresolved. Trimming removed 3 bases from V and 5 bases from J, with 14 bases in between. The length of the CDR3 is 14 residues. CDR1 and CDR2 from the germline V gene are SGDLS and YYNGEE. CDR3 loop: CASSASPARETQYF. The CDR3, as DNA: TGTGCCAGCAGCGCCTCTCCAGCCCGGGAGACCCAGTACTTC.

V gene TRBV4-3 combines with J gene TRBJ2-2; the D is unclear. Germline assignment: CDR1 LGHNA and CDR2 YSLEER. The V end was cut by 3 bases, the J end by 4 bases, with 12 bases between. CDR3 length: 15 residues. CDR3 amino acids: CASSHIQRGTGELFF. In DNA, the CDR3 is TGCGCCAGCAGCCATATACAGCGAGGCACCGGGGAGCTGTTTTTT.

The chain links TRBV4-1 to TRBJ1-1, with 8 bases that match TRBD1. CDR1 is MGHRA and CDR2 is YSYEKL in the germline V gene. The CDR3 consists of 16 residues. J gave up 5 bases and V 1 base, and 9 bases lay outside the gene matches. The CDR3: CASSQGPGGAGTEAFF. The CDR3 coding sequence is TGCGCCAGCAGCCAAGGTCCAGGGGGCGCAGGGACTGAAGCTTTCTTT.

This clonotype was seen only a few times. The CDR3 reads CASSFLAGVEQFF. CDR3 nucleotides: TGTGCCAGCAGCTTTCTAGCGGGGGTTGAGCAGTTCTTC. The chain links TRBV7-3 to TRBJ2-1; the match to TRBD2 covers 10 bases. Germline loops: CDR1 SGHTA, CDR2 FQGTGA. Trimming removed 3 bases from V and 9 bases from J; junction bases left unmatched: 2. The CDR3 extends over 13 amino acids. Combining the CDR3 with reference TRBV7-3 and TRBJ2-1 gives the whole variable domain GAGVSQTPSNKVTEKGKYVELRCDPISGHTALYWYRQSLGQGPEFLIYFQGTGAADDSGLPNDRFFAVRPEGSVSTLKIQRTERGDSAVYLCASSFLAGVEQFFGPGTRLTVL.

This clonotype was found a few times. This sequence joins TRBV25-1 and TRBJ2-1, with 11 bases fitting TRBD1. In germline, CDR1 is MGHDK, CDR2 SYGVNS. V shed 5 bases and J 8 bases; nucleotides not matched to a gene: 5. This CDR3 contains 14 residues. Here the CDR3 reads CASSRGQGAHEQFF. The CDR3 region has the DNA TGTGCCAGCAGTAGAGGACAGGGGGCTCATGAGCAGTTCTTC.

V usage is TRBV5-5 and J usage is TRBJ2-3; TRBD2 matches at 11 bases. CDR3 size: 14 residues. V trimming: 7 bases; J trimming: 3 bases; junction bases outside the gene matches: 4. Germline V gene sequence: CDR1 SGHKS, CDR2 YYEKEE (reference sequence). CDR3 sequence reads: CASLTSGVTDTQYF. CDR3 sequence (DNA): TGTGCCAGCTTGACTAGCGGGGTGACAGATACGCAGTATTTT. Full variable domain (missing parts from reference TRBV5-5 and TRBJ2-3): DAGVTQSPTHLIKTRGQQVTLRCSPISGHKSVSWYQQVLGQGPQFIFQYYEKEERGRGNFPDRFSARQFPNYSSELNVNALLLGDSALYLCASLTSGVTDTQYFGPGTRLTVL.

The J gene is TRBJ1-2, the V gene TRBV12-3 or TRBV12-4, with D unresolved. Trimming stripped 1 base from V and 7 bases from J, with 10 bases between. This CDR3 region has 13 residues. CDR3 nucleotides: TGTGCCAGCAGTTTAGGCGAGGGCATTGGCTACACCTTC. This translates into CASSLGEGIGYTF.

In its sample, this clonotype was seen many times. This chain connects TRBV11-2 to TRBJ1-1; D may be TRBD1 (5 bases). V lost 2 bases and J 4 bases, leaving 11 bases between the germline ends. The CDR3 runs to 14 residues. Germline V gives CDR1 SGHAT, CDR2 FQNNGV. CDR3 loop: CASSLYGGSTEAFF. CDR3 coding DNA: TGTGCCAGCAGCTTATACGGGGGTAGCACTGAAGCTTTCTTT.

CDR3 DNA sequence: TGTGCCAGCAGTTTGGGTATTGGTCAGCCCCAGCATTTT. Its protein product is CASSLGIGQPQHF. The chain carries TRBV2 and TRBJ1-5, with D unresolved. The V end lost 5 bases, the J end lost 6 bases, and 11 bases lay between the germline ends. Per the germline V gene, CDR1 is SNHLY and CDR2 is FYNNEI. The CDR3 runs to 13 residues.

With regard to this clonotype: At one boundary the junction diverges from the germline segment, which might be a read error. V usage is TRBV7-7 and J usage is TRBJ2-2, with D possibly being TRBD1 or TRBD2 (6 bases each). The CDR3 length is 17 residues. Germline CDR1 is SSHAT and CDR2 is FNYEAQ (reference sequence). The CDR3 is CASSLAEGVNLAGELFF. The CDR3 DNA sequence: TGTGCTAGCAGCTTAGCGGAGGGGGTGAACCTCGCCGGGGAGCTGTTTTTT.

The V and J genes are TRBV6-6 and TRBJ1-4; 8 bases align to TRBD1. The CDR3 consists of 15 residues. CDR1 is MNHNY and CDR2 is SVGAGI in the germline V gene (reference sequence). The trim removed 6 bases at V and 7 bases at J, leaving 10 bases unmatched. The CDR3 sequence is CASSHDRGGPEKLFF. DNA of the CDR3: TGTGCCAGCAGCCACGACAGGGGCGGGCCTGAAAAACTGTTTTTT.

This clonotype was counted ten times or more. V gene TRBV4-3 combines with J gene TRBJ2-3; D possibly corresponds to TRBD1 (6 bases). Trimming removed 3 bases at V and 0 bases at J, with 7 bases between. Per germline, CDR1 LGHNA and CDR2 YSLEER. There are 14 residues in the CDR3. The CDR3 DNA follows: TGCGCCAGCAGCCAGGGGGCTAGCACAGATACGCAGTATTTT. Residues: CASSQGASTDTQYF.